Following are 9 T cell receptor beta chains from one sample sequenced in a study of technical replicates of blood from a handful of donors. The protocol was immunoSEQ multiplex PCR, while the TCRdb copy is restricted to in-frame clones and leaves out a portion. The data hold almost 70,000 clones, with 92% observed a single time. The sequencing input was T cells isolated from PBMCs. These receptors all come from a human donor in good health.

Worth noting for this clone: One junction end disagrees with the germline gene, perhaps due to a read error. The chain links TRBV7-8 to TRBJ2-3; 8 positions match TRBD2. Germline-derived CDR1 and CDR2 are SGHVS and FQNEAQ. The length of the CDR3 is 19 residues. The CDR3: CASNLGYAGGHPGVDTQYF. CDR3 coding DNA: TGTGCCAGCAACTTAGGGTATGCGGGAGGACACCCCGGGGTGGATACGCAGTATTTT.

The chain combines TRBV28 with TRBJ2-2; 12 bases are shared with TRBD2. CDR1 and CDR2 (germline): MDHEN, SYDVKM. The CDR3 extends over 15 amino acids. With 8 bases clipped from V and 6 bases from J, the junction kept 7 bases outside the gene matches. CDR3 in DNA: TGTGCCAGCCTAGCACTAGCGGGAGGAGCCGGGGAGCTGTTTTTT. As protein: CASLALAGGAGELFF.

This chain links TRBV6-4 with TRBJ2-5, with 11 bases fitting TRBD2. Germline V gene sequence: CDR1 MRHNA, CDR2 SNTAGT. This CDR3 comprises 15 residues. V was pared by 2 bases and J by 1 base, with 0 bases of the junction left unmatched. CDR3 protein: CASSDGTSGQETQYF. Here the CDR3 DNA reads TGTGCCAGCAGTGACGGGACTAGCGGCCAAGAGACCCAGTACTTC.

This rearrangement joins TRBV25-1 to TRBJ2-5; no definite D call. CDR3 length: 15 amino acids. Germline CDR1 is MGHDK and CDR2 is SYGVNS. Trimming shortened V by 1 base and J by 0 bases, and 9 bases separated the two germline ends. CDR3 coding DNA: TGTGCCAGCAGTGAATTTGTAGCAAACCAAGAGACCCAGTACTTC. This encodes CASSEFVANQETQYF.

The rearrangement links TRBV4-2 to TRBJ2-1; the match to TRBD2 covers 9 bases. Germline CDR1 reads LGHNA; CDR2 reads YNFKEQ. J lost 8 bases, V lost 4 bases, and 12 bases had no gene match. The CDR3 length is 16 residues. The CDR3 spells CASSPFESLAGHEQFF. As DNA, the CDR3 is TGTGCCAGCAGCCCCTTTGAGTCGCTAGCGGGACATGAGCAGTTCTTC.

The chain uses TRBV6-5 and TRBJ2-1; D is ambiguous. CDR3 length: 12 amino acids. V was cut by 8 bases and J by 0 bases, with 5 bases left in between. CDR1 and CDR2 from the germline V gene are MNHEY and SVGAGI. The CDR3 nucleotides read TGTGCCAGCTGGAGCTCCTACAATGAGCAGTTCTTC. Translation: CASWSSYNEQFF.

The rearrangement uses TRBV10-3 and TRBJ2-7, with 8 nucleotides matching TRBD1. Germline values: CDR1 ENHRY, CDR2 SYGVKD. This CDR3 has 16 amino acids. V gave up 2 bases and J gave up 3 bases; unmatched junction bases: 9. The chain's CDR3 is CAISETKDRDNYEQYF. For the CDR3, the DNA is TGTGCCATCAGTGAGACTAAGGACAGGGACAACTACGAGCAGTACTTC.

The V call is TRBV27, the J call TRBJ2-7, with a tentative D call TRBD2 (6 bases). Germline V lookup: CDR1 MNHEY, CDR2 SMNVEV (reference sequence). V lost 4 bases, J lost 3 bases, and 10 bases lay in between. There are 13 residues in the CDR3. For the CDR3, the DNA is TGTGCCAGCAGTTCCGGGGGTCTCTACGAGCAGTACTTC. This translates into CASSSGGLYEQYF.

In its sample, this clone was seen once. V is TRBV10-3 and J is TRBJ1-1; TRBD1 matches 10 bases. Germline V gene lookup returns CDR1 ENHRY and CDR2 SYGVKD. J was trimmed by 11 bases and V by 6 bases; bases with no gene match: 3. There are 11 residues in the CDR3. CDR3 DNA sequence: TGTGCCATCAGAGGACAGGGGGACGCTTTCTTT. This codes for CAIRGQGDAFF.